This note documents a single T cell receptor beta chain sequence. This clone has more than one count but fewer than ten. No antigen is known for it. No clone much larger than this one lies a single base away; base qualities are absent. This record belongs to a study of blood T cell repertoires in COVID-19 (dated by TCRdb to the early 2020s). Notes on the research overall: Samples covering the acute and convalescent phases of COVID-19 were provided by collaborators in the United States, Italy and Spain. The material from the prospective study consisted of cDNA or gDNA derived from T cells, B-cell-depleted T cells, or PBMCs. Subjects who had been exposed to COVID-19, were actively infected with it, or had recovered from it provided the deeply sampled blood TCRbeta repertoires that made up the dataset. The repertoires were released in a freely available public database meant as a resource for research on the immune response to SARS-CoV-2. The samples were drawn from two sources: the first 160 participants of the ongoing ImmuneRACE study, and over 1,000 subjects contributed by 6 global collaborators. The sample metadata nearly always contained a de-identified subject ID, COVID-19 status, age in years and sex. Where HLA class I and class II types were available, the types were taken from metadata supplied by the sample provider, not from assay-based typing.

Collaborating institutions collected whole blood in K2EDTA tubes following their own protocols. For TCRbeta analysis, collaborator samples were shipped as frozen whole blood, as isolated PBMCs, or as DNA extracted from either sample type. TCRbeta CDR3 regions were amplified from genomic DNA using the immunoSEQ Assay, a bias-controlled multiplex PCR. The authors' analysis ran thus. Nucleated cell counts per sample were estimated from amplification of reference gene primers within the assay. Sequence reads were collapsed and filtered to measure the absolute abundance of every unique TCRbeta CDR3 rearrangement. For each sample, productive Simpson clonality was calculated as the square root of Simpson's diversity index across productive rearrangements. TCRdb holds this immuneACCESS table with in-frame rearrangements only. Some clones are missing; in checked studies, unresolved V genes explain under half, and the rest has no known cause. The V and J calls and clone size come from that table; D and trimming were worked out from the DNA. This sample has about 140,000 clones in its table, and 88% of those were observed once. Around 28% of the sample is in the top ten clones.

Sequences SGHNT (CDR1) and YYREEE (CDR2) are obtained from the germline V gene (reference sequence). Trimming removed 4 bases from V and 7 bases from J; the gene matches leave 7 bases unexplained. Taken from cysteine to phenylalanine, the CDR3 has 14 residues. The only DNA kept is the CDR3, 42 bases in frame from the first base. General findings and caveats noted by the study authors: The quantity of clinical and demographic metadata differed by source and by participant and was supplied without curation.

The source material was peripheral blood. This receptor was obtained from a human donor in a cohort sampled during active COVID-19. The V and J segments used are TRBV5-4 and TRBJ1-2; 10 bases in between match TRBD1. CDR3 region: CASSPTGQGIGYTF. At the DNA level, the sequence is TGTGCCAGCAGCCCGACGGGACAGGGGATTGGCTACACCTTC.